These 21 T cell receptor beta chains share one sample of origin, sequenced in a study of blood T cells in healthy people across ages. A second PCR of roughly 7 to 11 cycles used a sample-barcoded 5' primer and a J-beta primer mix. In TCRdb, the 5' RACE reads were re-called with MiXCR into one record per CDR3 protein. Among 1.8 million or so distinct CDR3 sequences listed, about two fifths were seen once. The material sequenced was blood. All receptors derive from a human donor in good health.

Only a few counts were recorded for this clonotype. The rearrangement uses TRBV2 and TRBJ2-3; D is possibly TRBD1 (6 bases). The germline V and J ends were trimmed by 2 bases and 4 bases, with 16 bases remaining between them. The CDR3 is 16 residues long. CDR1 SNHLY and CDR2 FYNNEI come from the germline V gene. CDR3 protein: CASSERDTVWADTQYF. The CDR3 DNA follows: TGTGCCAGCAGTGAAAGGGACACCGTATGGGCAGATACGCAGTATTTT.

This clonotype has more than one count but fewer than ten. The rearrangement uses TRBV4-3 and TRBJ2-3; D is perhaps TRBD1 or TRBD2 (5 bases each). The V gene's germline CDR1 is LGHNA and CDR2 YSLEER. This CDR3 is built from 16 residues. The V and J ends lost 0 bases and 4 bases respectively, with 14 bases between them. The CDR3 here is CASSQDLGRGADTQYF. The CDR3, as DNA: TGCGCCAGCAGCCAAGATCTGGGACGGGGCGCAGATACGCAGTATTTT.

The V call is TRBV6-2 or TRBV6-3, the J call TRBJ2-6; D not resolved. Per germline, CDR1 MNHEY and CDR2 SVGEGT. V lost 2 bases, J lost 0 bases, and 11 bases lay in between. The CDR3 loop spans 17 amino acids. The CDR3 loop is CASSYNFRLSGANVLTF. CDR3 sequence (DNA): TGTGCCAGCAGTTACAACTTTCGACTCTCTGGGGCCAACGTCCTGACTTTC.

This clonotype was seen only a few times. The V and J genes are TRBV6-5 and TRBJ1-1; D may be TRBD1 (6 bases). The CDR3 is made up of 15 amino acids. Per germline, CDR1 MNHEY and CDR2 SVGAGI. V was trimmed by 0 bases and J by 3 bases, leaving 11 bases between them. Here the CDR3 DNA reads TGTGCCAGCAGTTACTCAACAGGGAGGGACACTGAAGCTTTCTTT. Protein sequence: CASSYSTGRDTEAFF.

In this sample, this clonotype turned up a few times. V and J are TRBV20-1 and TRBJ2-7, with 8 bases aligning to TRBD1. The CDR3 has 14 residues. Trimming cost V 0 bases and J 3 bases; bases outside gene matches: 4. Germline V gives CDR1 DFQATT, CDR2 SNEGSKA (reference sequence). CDR3 sequence: CSARDSTGGYEQYF. CDR3 sequence (DNA): TGCAGTGCTAGAGATAGTACAGGGGGCTACGAGCAGTACTTC.

This clonotype has only a few counts. The rearrangement joins TRBV28 to TRBJ1-2; D remains unclear. In germline, CDR1 is MDHEN, CDR2 SYDVKM. V lost 2 bases and J 5 bases, leaving 12 bases between the germline ends. The CDR3 extends over 14 amino acids. Here the CDR3 reads CASSLGPVGYGYTF. The DNA of the CDR3 is TGTGCCAGCAGTTTAGGACCCGTAGGGTATGGCTACACCTTC.

This clonotype was recorded a few times. J is TRBJ1-2 and V is TRBV4-1, with D hard to call. The CDR3 is made up of 15 amino acids. Trimming left V 0 bases short and J 1 base short, with 9 bases between. Germline V gives CDR1 MGHRA, CDR2 YSYEKL. The CDR3 spells CASSQEPVINYGYTF. The DNA of the CDR3 is TGCGCCAGCAGCCAAGAGCCAGTAATTAACTATGGCTACACCTTC.

This chain joins TRBV6-1 and TRBJ1-5; tentatively, D is TRBD1 (6 bases). Germline CDR1 is MNHNS and CDR2 is SASEGT. The CDR3 runs 16 residues. The germline V and J ends were trimmed by 1 base and 4 bases, with 14 bases remaining between them. The CDR3 sequence: CASSEEEGHSNQPQHF. The CDR3 coding sequence is TGTGCCAGCAGTGAAGAAGAGGGACATAGTAATCAGCCCCAGCATTTT.

V gene TRBV7-2 combines with J gene TRBJ1-2, with D uncertain. CDR3 length: 14 amino acids. The germline CDR1 and CDR2 sequences are SGHTA and FQGNSA. The V end was cut by 1 base, the J end by 8 bases, with 14 bases between. CDR3 bases: TGTGCCAGCAGCTTAGATGTAGGCCTAGGGGGCTACACCTTC. Protein product: CASSLDVGLGGYTF.

This clonotype was seen ten or more times. In DNA form, the CDR3 reads TGTGCCAGCAGTTACGGGGGTTCTACGCAGTATTTT. It encodes CASSYGGSTQYF. The chain links TRBV6-2 or TRBV6-3 to TRBJ2-3; D may correspond to TRBD1 or TRBD2 (5 bases each). This CDR3 has 12 amino acids. Trimming shortened V by 2 bases and J by 8 bases, and 8 bases separated the two germline ends. Germline V gene data show CDR1 as MNHEY and CDR2 as SVGEGT.

This sequence joins TRBV9 and TRBJ2-1, with D perhaps assigned TRBD1 or TRBD2 (5 bases each). CDR1 and CDR2 from the germline V gene are SGDLS and YYNGEE. This CDR3 comprises 16 residues. Trimming left V 2 bases short and J 6 bases short, with 18 bases between. The CDR3 here is CASSVGAGTVCNEQFF. CDR3 bases: TGTGCCAGCAGCGTGGGCGCCGGGACGGTCTGCAATGAGCAGTTCTTC.

This sequence joins TRBV15 and TRBJ2-7; 7 nucleotides line up with TRBD1. V gave up 1 base and J gave up 6 bases; unmatched junction bases: 9. The length of the CDR3 is 15 residues. Germline CDR1 and CDR2: LNHNV and YYDKDF (reference sequence). DNA for the CDR3: TGTGCCACCAGCAGAGTAAGGGGGCGCCTCTCCGAGCAGTACTTC. This encodes CATSRVRGRLSEQYF. The full variable domain, in which reference TRBV15 and TRBJ2-7 provide the parts outside the CDR3, is DAMVIQNPRYQVTQFGKPVTLSCSQTLNHNVMYWYQQKSSQAPKLLFHYYDKDFNNEADTPDNFQSRRPNTSFCFLDIRSPGLGDTAMYLCATSRVRGRLSEQYFGPGTRLTVT.

This chain uses TRBV11-3 with TRBJ2-1; 9 bases are shared with TRBD2. Germline V gene data show CDR1 as SGHNT and CDR2 as YENEEA. The CDR3 is 15 residues long. Germline trimming cut 5 bases from V and 7 bases from J; bases unmatched to any gene: 9. CDR3 DNA sequence: TGTGCCAGCAGCGAAGCGGGGGGCTTCGGGAATGAGCAGTTCTTC. It codes for CASSEAGGFGNEQFF.

This clonotype was detected a few times. V and J are TRBV9 and TRBJ2-1; 7 bases line up with TRBD2. This CDR3 contains 14 residues. The ends lost 7 bases at V and 8 bases at J; junction bases unmatched: 12. Germline CDR1 and CDR2: SGDLS and YYNGEE. CDR3 protein: CASFGGDAGDEQFF. In DNA, the CDR3 is TGTGCCAGCTTTGGCGGGGACGCGGGGGATGAGCAGTTCTTC.

The V gene is TRBV5-5, the J gene TRBJ2-1; 7 bases fit TRBD2. Germline V gene sequence: CDR1 SGHKS, CDR2 YYEKEE (reference sequence). The CDR3 covers 14 residues. Trimming at V came to 3 bases and at J to 7 bases, leaving 7 bases not matched to a gene. The CDR3 nucleotides read TGTGCCAGCAGCTGGGGGGGGACGACGAATGAGCAGTTCTTC. As protein: CASSWGGTTNEQFF.

This clonotype was observed a handful of times. V and J are TRBV4-3 and TRBJ2-7; 8 bases line up with TRBD1. The assigned J gene may be wrong: the sequence end matches TRBJ2-5 better. The CDR3 runs to 16 residues. CDR1 and CDR2 from the germline V gene are LGHNA and YSLEER. DNA for the CDR3: TGCGCCAGCAGCCAAGCGGGGGTAGACAGGGGAGAGACCCAGTACTTC. Its translation is CASSQAGVDRGETQYF.

This clonotype was seen only a few times. This chain connects TRBV12-3 or TRBV12-4 to TRBJ2-7; 11 bases are shared with TRBD1. This CDR3 contains 14 residues. After removal of 3 bases from V and 8 bases from J, the junction contained 6 bases not matched to a gene. For the CDR3, the DNA is TGTGCCAGCAGTTTCAGGACAGGGGGCAATAAGCAGTACTTC. This sequence encodes CASSFRTGGNKQYF.

CDR3 in amino acids: CASSSRGAPRKTQYF. For the CDR3, the DNA is TGTGCCAGCAGTTCACGGGGGGCCCCTAGAAAGACCCAGTACTTC. The rearrangement links TRBV28 to TRBJ2-7, with D tentatively TRBD2 (7 bases). The end of the DNA aligns better with TRBJ2-5, so the J call may be wrong. Per the germline V gene, CDR1 is MDHEN and CDR2 is SYDVKM. The CDR3 spans 15 residues.

The sample holds a few counts of this clonotype. The V and J genes are TRBV9 and TRBJ2-7; 7 positions agree with TRBD2. This CDR3 is built from 14 residues. J lost 3 bases, V lost 4 bases, and 7 bases had no gene match. The germline V gene has CDR1 SGDLS and CDR2 YYNGEE. In DNA, the CDR3 is TGTGCCAGCAGCCTCGCAGCGGGGATCTACGAGCAGTACTTC. It translates to CASSLAAGIYEQYF.

This clonotype was counted a few times. The CDR3 DNA reads as TGTGCCAGCAGCCTTACTAGAGCGACAGATACGCAGTATTTT. Translation: CASSLTRATDTQYF. This chain links TRBV12-3 or TRBV12-4 with TRBJ2-3; D is possibly TRBD2 (5 bases). The CDR3 extends over 14 amino acids. V was cut by 6 bases and J by 3 bases, with 13 bases left in between.

The V call is TRBV7-3, the J call TRBJ2-4; the D gene is possibly TRBD2 (5 bases). The J call may be faulty, since TRBJ2-7 better matches the DNA end. In germline, CDR1 is SGHTA, CDR2 FQGTGA. CDR3 length: 14 residues. This chain's CDR3 is CASSLEGSFGEQYF. Written as DNA, the CDR3 is TGTGCCAGCAGCTTAGAGGGTAGTTTCGGCGAGCAGTACTTC.